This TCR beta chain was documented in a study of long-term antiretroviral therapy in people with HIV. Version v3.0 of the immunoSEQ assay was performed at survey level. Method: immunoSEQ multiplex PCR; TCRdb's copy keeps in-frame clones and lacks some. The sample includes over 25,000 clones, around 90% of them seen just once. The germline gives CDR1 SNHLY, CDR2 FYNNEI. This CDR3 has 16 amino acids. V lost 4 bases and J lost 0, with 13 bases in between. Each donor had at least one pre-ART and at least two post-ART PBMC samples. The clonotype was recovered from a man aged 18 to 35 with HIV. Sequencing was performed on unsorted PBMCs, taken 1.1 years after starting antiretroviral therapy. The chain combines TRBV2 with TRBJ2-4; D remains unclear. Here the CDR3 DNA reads TGTGCCAGCAGTGCGGCCCTTATCTTAGCCAAAAACATTCAGTACTTC. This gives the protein CASSAALILAKNIQYF. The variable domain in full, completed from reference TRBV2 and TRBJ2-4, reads EPEVTQTPSHQVTQMGQEVILRCVPISNHLYFYWYRQILGQKVEFLVSFYNNEISEKSEIFDDQFSVERPDGSNFTLKIRSTKLEDSAMYFCASSAALILAKNIQYFGAGTRLSVL.